This T cell receptor (beta chain) was identified during a study of T cell clonotyping in hematopoietic cell transplantation. Study conclusions and caveats: Broader posttransplant TCR repertoire diversity was predicted by graft donor and pretransplant recipient Inverse Simpson Index values.

Points on this clone: Its matching antigen is unknown.

Data came from immunoSEQ multiplex PCR; TCRdb stores just in-frame clones and leaves some out. Among over 6,500 clones listed, roughly 96% were seen once. The CDR3 is 15 residues long. Germline CDR1 reads MNHNS; CDR2 reads SASEGT. Trimming removed 4 bases from V and 5 bases from J; junction bases left unmatched: 10. The starting material was PBMCs, obtained 30 days after allogeneic stem cell transplant. The chain recombines TRBV6-1 with TRBJ2-5; 7 positions match TRBD1. This receptor was taken from a male patient aged 40 to 50 who had an allogeneic stem cell transplant from a related donor, so the T cells may come from the graft donor. Some clones in this sample may be carry-over from other donors' samples. The CDR3 DNA follows: TGTGCCAGCAGTGTTGTTGAAGGGGGCTTGGAGACCCAGTACTTC. Protein sequence: CASSVVEGGLETQYF.